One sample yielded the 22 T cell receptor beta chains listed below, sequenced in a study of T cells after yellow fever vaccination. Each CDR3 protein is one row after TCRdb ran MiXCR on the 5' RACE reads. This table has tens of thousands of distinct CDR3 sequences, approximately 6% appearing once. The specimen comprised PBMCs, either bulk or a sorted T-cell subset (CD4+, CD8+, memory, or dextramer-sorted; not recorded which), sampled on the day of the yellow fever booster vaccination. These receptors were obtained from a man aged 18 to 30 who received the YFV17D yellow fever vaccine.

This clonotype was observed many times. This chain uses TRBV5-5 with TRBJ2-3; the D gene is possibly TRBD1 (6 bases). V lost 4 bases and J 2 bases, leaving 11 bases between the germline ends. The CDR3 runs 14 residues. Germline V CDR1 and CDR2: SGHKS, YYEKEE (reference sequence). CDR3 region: CASSTRQVTDTQYF. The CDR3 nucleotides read TGTGCCAGCAGCACCAGACAGGTCACAGATACGCAGTATTTT.

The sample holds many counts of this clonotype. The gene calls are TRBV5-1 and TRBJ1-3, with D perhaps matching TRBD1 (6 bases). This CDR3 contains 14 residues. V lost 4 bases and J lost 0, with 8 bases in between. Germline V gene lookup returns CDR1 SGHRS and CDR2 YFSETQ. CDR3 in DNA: TGCGCCAGCAGCAGCAGGGGCTCTGGAAACACCATATATTTT. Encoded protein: CASSSRGSGNTIYF.

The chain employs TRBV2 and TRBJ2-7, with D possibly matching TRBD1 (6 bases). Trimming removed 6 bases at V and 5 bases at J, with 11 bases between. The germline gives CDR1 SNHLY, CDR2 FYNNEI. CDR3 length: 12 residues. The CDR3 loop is CASSGQLDEQYF. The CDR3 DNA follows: TGTGCCAGCAGCGGACAGTTAGACGAGCAGTACTTC.

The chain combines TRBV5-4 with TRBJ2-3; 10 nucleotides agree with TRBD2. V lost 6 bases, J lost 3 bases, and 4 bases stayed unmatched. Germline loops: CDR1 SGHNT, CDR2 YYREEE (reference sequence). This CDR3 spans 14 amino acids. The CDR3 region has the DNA TGTGCCAGCAACTCAGCGGGGGGGACAGATACGCAGTATTTT. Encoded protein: CASNSAGGTDTQYF.

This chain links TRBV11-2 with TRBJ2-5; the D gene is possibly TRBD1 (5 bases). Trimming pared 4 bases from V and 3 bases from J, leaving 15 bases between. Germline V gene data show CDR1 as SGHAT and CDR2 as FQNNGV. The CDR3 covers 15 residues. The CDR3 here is CASSSYRLGKETQYF. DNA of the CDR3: TGTGCCAGCAGCTCGTACAGGTTAGGTAAAGAGACCCAGTACTTC.

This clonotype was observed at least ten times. The CDR3 nucleotides are TGCGCCAGCAGCCTCGAGGGAACGGGGGAGCAGTACTTC. The encoded protein is CASSLEGTGEQYF. The chain joins TRBV4-1 to TRBJ2-7; perhaps TRBD2 as D (5 bases). Germline CDR1 reads MGHRA; CDR2 reads YSYEKL. V lost 4 bases to trimming and J lost 7 bases, with 14 bases between them. The CDR3 consists of 13 residues.

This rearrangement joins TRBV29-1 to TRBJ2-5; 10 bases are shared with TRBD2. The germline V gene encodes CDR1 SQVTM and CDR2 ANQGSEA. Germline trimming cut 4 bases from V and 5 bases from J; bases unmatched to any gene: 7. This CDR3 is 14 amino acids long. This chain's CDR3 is CSVVTAGGLETQYF. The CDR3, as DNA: TGCAGCGTTGTAACAGCGGGGGGGTTGGAGACCCAGTACTTC.

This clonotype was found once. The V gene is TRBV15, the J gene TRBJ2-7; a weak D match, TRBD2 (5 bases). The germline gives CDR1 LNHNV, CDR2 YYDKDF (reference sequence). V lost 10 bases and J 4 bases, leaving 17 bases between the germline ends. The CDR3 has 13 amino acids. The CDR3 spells CARRSRLWYEQYF. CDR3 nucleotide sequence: TGTGCCAGGAGGTCCCGATTGTGGTACGAGCAGTACTTC.

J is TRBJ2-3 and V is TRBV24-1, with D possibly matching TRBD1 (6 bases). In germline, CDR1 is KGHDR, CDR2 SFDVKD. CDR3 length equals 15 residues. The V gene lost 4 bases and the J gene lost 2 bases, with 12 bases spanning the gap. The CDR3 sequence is CATSEDLGHTDTQYF. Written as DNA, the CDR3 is TGTGCCACCAGTGAGGACCTGGGACACACAGATACGCAGTATTTT.

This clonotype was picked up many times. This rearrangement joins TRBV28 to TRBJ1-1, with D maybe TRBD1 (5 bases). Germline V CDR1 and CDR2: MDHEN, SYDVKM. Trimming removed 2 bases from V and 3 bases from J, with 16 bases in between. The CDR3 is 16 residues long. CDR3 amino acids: CASSLRLRRADTEAFF. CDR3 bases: TGTGCCAGCAGTTTACGCCTCCGCAGGGCGGACACTGAAGCTTTCTTT.

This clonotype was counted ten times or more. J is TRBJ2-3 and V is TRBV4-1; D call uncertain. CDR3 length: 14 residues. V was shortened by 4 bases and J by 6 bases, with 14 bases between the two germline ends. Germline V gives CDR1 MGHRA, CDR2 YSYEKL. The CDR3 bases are TGCGCCAGCAGCCCACCCTGGAACGCTGATACGCAGTATTTT. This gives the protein CASSPPWNADTQYF.

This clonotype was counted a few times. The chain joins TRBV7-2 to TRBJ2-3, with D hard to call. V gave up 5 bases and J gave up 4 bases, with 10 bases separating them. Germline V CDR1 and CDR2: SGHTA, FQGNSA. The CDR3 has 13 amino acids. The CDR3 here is CASSLDPPDTQYF. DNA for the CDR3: TGTGCCAGCAGCCTGGACCCACCAGATACGCAGTATTTT.

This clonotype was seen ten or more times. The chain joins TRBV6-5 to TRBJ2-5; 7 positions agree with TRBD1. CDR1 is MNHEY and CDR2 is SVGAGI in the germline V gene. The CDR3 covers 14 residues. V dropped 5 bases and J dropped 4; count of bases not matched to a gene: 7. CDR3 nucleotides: TGTGCCAGCAGTAACAGGGGTTTGCCAGAGACCCAGTACTTC. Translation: CASSNRGLPETQYF.

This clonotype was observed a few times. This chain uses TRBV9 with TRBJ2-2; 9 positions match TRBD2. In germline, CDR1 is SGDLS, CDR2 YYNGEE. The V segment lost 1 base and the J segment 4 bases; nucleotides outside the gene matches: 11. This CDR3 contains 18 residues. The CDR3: CASSVQSAGGPGTGELFF. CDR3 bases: TGTGCCAGCAGCGTACAGTCGGCGGGGGGGCCTGGCACCGGGGAGCTGTTTTTT.

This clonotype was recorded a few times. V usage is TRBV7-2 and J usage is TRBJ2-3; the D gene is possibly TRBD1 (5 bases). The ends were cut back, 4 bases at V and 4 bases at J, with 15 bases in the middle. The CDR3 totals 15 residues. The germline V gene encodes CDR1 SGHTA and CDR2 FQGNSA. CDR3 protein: CASSSQLLGADTQYF. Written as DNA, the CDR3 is TGTGCCAGCAGCTCGCAACTCTTAGGGGCAGATACGCAGTATTTT.

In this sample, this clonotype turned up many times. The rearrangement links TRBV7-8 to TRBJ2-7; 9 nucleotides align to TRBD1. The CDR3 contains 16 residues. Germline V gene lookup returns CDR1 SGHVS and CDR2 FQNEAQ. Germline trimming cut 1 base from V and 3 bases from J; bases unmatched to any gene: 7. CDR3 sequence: CASSLGSGTGSYEQYF. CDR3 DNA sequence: TGTGCCAGCAGCTTAGGATCGGGGACAGGGAGCTACGAGCAGTACTTC.

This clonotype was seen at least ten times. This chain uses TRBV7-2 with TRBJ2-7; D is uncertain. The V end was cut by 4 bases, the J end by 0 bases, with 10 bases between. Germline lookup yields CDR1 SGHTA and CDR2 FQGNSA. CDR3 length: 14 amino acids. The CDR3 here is CASSSSGLSYEQYF. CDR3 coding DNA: TGTGCCAGCAGCTCCTCGGGCCTCTCCTACGAGCAGTACTTC. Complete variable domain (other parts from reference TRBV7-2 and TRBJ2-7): GAGVSQSPSNKVTEKGKDVELRCDPISGHTALYWYRQSLGQGLEFLIYFQGNSAPDKSGLPSDRFSAERTGGSVSTLTIQRTQQEDSAVYLCASSSSGLSYEQYFGPGTRLTVT.

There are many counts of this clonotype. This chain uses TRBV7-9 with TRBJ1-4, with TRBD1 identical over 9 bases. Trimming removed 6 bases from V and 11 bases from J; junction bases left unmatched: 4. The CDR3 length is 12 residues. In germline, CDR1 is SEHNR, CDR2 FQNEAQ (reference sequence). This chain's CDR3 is CASSRDREKLFF. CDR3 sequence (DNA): TGTGCCAGCAGTCGGGACAGGGAGAAACTGTTTTTT.

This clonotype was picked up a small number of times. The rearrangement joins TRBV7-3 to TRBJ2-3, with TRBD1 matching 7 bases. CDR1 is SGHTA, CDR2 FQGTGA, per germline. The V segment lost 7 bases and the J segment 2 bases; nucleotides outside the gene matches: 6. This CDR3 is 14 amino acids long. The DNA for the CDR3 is TGTGCCAGCACGGGACAGACATACACAGATACGCAGTATTTT. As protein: CASTGQTYTDTQYF.

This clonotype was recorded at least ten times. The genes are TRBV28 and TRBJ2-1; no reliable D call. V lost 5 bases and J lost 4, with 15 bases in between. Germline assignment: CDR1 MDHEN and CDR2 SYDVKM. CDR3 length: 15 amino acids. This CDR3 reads CASSLGQDPYNEQFF. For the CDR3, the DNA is TGTGCCAGCAGTCTGGGCCAGGACCCATACAATGAGCAGTTCTTC.

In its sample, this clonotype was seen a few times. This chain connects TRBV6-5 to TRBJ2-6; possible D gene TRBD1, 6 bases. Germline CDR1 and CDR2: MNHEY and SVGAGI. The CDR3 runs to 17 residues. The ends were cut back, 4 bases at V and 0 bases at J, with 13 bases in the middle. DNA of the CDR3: TGTGCCAGCAGTTGGACAGCCCCGGTCTCTGGGGCCAACGTCCTGACTTTC. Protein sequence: CASSWTAPVSGANVLTF.

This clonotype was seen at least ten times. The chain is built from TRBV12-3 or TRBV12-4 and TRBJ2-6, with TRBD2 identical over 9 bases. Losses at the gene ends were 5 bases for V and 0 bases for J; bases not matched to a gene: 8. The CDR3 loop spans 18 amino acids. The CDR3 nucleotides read TGTGCCAGCAGTGGCACTAGCGGGCACAGCTCTGGGGCCAACGTCCTGACTTTC. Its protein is CASSGTSGHSSGANVLTF.